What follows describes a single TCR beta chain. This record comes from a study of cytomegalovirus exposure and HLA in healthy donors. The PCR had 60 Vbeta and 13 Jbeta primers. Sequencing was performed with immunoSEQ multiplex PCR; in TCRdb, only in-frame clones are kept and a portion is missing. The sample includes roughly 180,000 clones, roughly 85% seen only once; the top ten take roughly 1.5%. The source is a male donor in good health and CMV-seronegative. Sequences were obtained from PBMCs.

The CDR3: CASSEGRTGFGYTF. CDR3 bases: TGTGCCAGCAGTGAAGGGCGAACAGGGTTTGGCTACACCTTC. This chain connects TRBV2 to TRBJ1-2; tentatively, D is TRBD1 (6 bases). Trimming cost V 1 base and J 7 bases, with 13 bases left between them. The CDR3 has 14 residues. Germline V gene lookup returns CDR1 SNHLY and CDR2 FYNNEI.